This T cell receptor (beta chain) was documented in a study of vaccination effects on CD4 cells after COVID-19 (dated by TCRdb to the early 2020s). General notes on the study: Post-vaccine samples across the study were collected a median of 72 days after the second dose, with a range of 14 to 241. The study compared SARS-CoV-2 spike-specific CD4+ TCR repertoires before and after mRNA vaccination in COVID-19 convalescent patients and infection-naive vaccine recipients. The Oncomine TCR Beta short-read assay on an Illumina iSeq 100 was used to sequence cultures from other donors in the study. Altogether, 10 COVID-19 convalescent patients and several SARS-CoV-2-naive healthy vaccine recipients made up the full study.

Study-wide findings and limitations: Marked clonal contraction was observed in both infection-induced and vaccine-induced clones at late post-vaccination timepoints, consistent with waning T cell responses. Limitations of the study were the small number of convalescent patients and the absence of early post-infection timepoints. Among healthy vaccine recipients, nearly all vaccine-induced clones were SARS-CoV-2 mono-reactive, and just 1 of 255 was cross-reactive with common cold coronaviruses.

To identify antigen-specific CD4+ T cell clonotypes by their expansion, the ViraFEST assay first stimulated PBMC with viral peptide pools and then applied TCR sequencing. After about 9 days of culture, CD4+ T cells were isolated with the EasySep CD4+ T cell isolation kit. Each participant received two doses of an mRNA SARS-CoV-2 vaccine, either BNT162b2 or mRNA-1273. Healthy vaccine recipients had no prior SARS-CoV-2 infection, confirmed by negative nucleocapsid antibodies before and after vaccination. Each well held roughly 2 million PBMC cultured in IMDM containing approximately 5.2% human AB serum, roughly 9.9 IU/ml IL-2 and gentamicin, along with 10 ug/ml peptides. On days 3 and 7, half of the culture medium was replaced with fresh IL-2-containing medium. Unless noted otherwise, every peptide stimulation condition was grown in triplicate wells. PBMC were separated from whole blood using Ficoll-Paque Plus gradient centrifugation and were then either cryopreserved at -140C or used fresh. The overlapping peptide pools covered the spike proteins of SARS-CoV-2 and of the common cold coronaviruses HCoV-NL63, HCoV-OC43 and HCoV-229E. Genomic DNA was extracted from cultured CD4+ T cells with the QIAamp micro DNA kit.

Points on this clone: Which antigen it targets is not known. Base qualities are not at hand, and no much larger clone is one base apart.

Library creation used the immunoSEQ multiplex PCR assay. TCR beta CDR3 sequencing was performed on DNA from the cultured, isolated CD4+ T cells. Concerning the study's data processing: Non-productive TCR sequences were removed, reads were trimmed to the CDR3 region, and CDR3s of at least 7 amino acids were retained. Antigen-specific clonotypes were identified using the MANAFEST web app by comparison of expansion in peptide wells against reference cultures. For clones to be considered positive, expansion at FDR<0.05 versus reference and all other wells, an odds ratio above 5, and a frequency above 0.1% in two replicate wells were required. Clonotypes significantly expanded in SARS-CoV-2 spike wells and in at least one common cold coronavirus spike condition were defined as cross-reactive. CDR3 similarity was assessed by Levenshtein distance with the stringdist R package, and unrooted trees were built with ape in R 3.6.1. In TCRdb, the immuneACCESS table is reduced to in-frame sequences with V and J assigned. These tables do not hold every clone; where another copy was compared, an unresolved V gene accounts for under half, and the others remain unexplained. V and J calls plus clone size are reproduced from that table; the DNA served to infer D and trimming. This sample gives fewer than 25,000 clones in total; 72% of them show up just once. The ten top clones hold 9.5% to 13% of the sample.

The receptor comes from a human donor who received a COVID-19 vaccine. This specimen consisted of CD4+ T cells from PBMCs cultured with HCoV-NL63 spike peptides, obtained after COVID-19 vaccination. Interpreted using the paper, the cell subset or site label stands for: HCoV-NL63 spike overlapping peptide pool stimulation.

The CDR3 sequence is CASSFRDRGNEQYF. Here is the DNA: TGTGCCAGCAGTTTTAGGGACAGGGGGAACGAGCAGTACTTC. This chain is built from TRBV27 and TRBJ2-7, with 11 bases aligning to TRBD1. CDR1 and CDR2 (MNHEY, SMNVEV) derive from the germline V gene (reference sequence). Germline trimming amounts to 3 bases on V and 5 bases on J, with 3 as the count of junction bases outside the gene matches. The cysteine opens and the phenylalanine closes a CDR3 of 14 amino acids. The DNA shown is the 42-base CDR3, in frame from base 1.